A selection of T cell receptor beta chains follows, all from one sample in a study of CD8 T cells in ankylosing spondylitis. A single record per CDR3 protein comes from TCRdb applying MiXCR to the 5' RACE reads. Here the sample spans around 480,000 distinct CDR3 sequences, approximately 17% being singletons. The material sequenced was blood, either unsorted or a sorted T cell fraction (not recorded which). The receptors here all came from a male donor with ankylosing spondylitis. Both conserved end residues are part of each CDR3. Each record gives: J gene, V gene, clone size, D gene, CDR3 DNA, CDR3 protein. A D gene is named only where the DNA matches it firmly. The size field is filled for only some rows; it gives once, few, many or a size class.

J gene: TRBJ1-2; V gene: TRBV6-1; clone size: few; D gene: .; CDR3 DNA: TGTGCCAGCAGTCGGAGTGGCCTCCTTAACTATGGCTACACCTTC; CDR3 protein: CASSRSGLLNYGYTF
J gene: TRBJ2-1; V gene: TRBV9; clone size: .; D gene: .; CDR3 DNA: TGTGCCAGCAGCGTAGAGGATGAGCAGTTCTTC; CDR3 protein: CASSVEDEQFF
J gene: TRBJ2-3; V gene: TRBV3-1; clone size: .; D gene: .; CDR3 DNA: TGTGCCAGCAGCCAAGATAGGAGTTCCGATACGCAGTATTTT; CDR3 protein: CASSQDRSSDTQYF
J gene: TRBJ2-2; V gene: TRBV6-1; clone size: .; D gene: .; CDR3 DNA: TGTGCCAGCAGTCCTCTGGTGTCCGGGACGAACATCGGGGAGCTGTTTTTT; CDR3 protein: CASSPLVSGTNIGELFF
J gene: TRBJ2-5; V gene: TRBV20-1; clone size: .; D gene: .; CDR3 DNA: TGCAGTGCTTTCCGGGAGATTCAAGAGACCCAGTACTTC; CDR3 protein: CSAFREIQETQYF
J gene: TRBJ2-7; V gene: TRBV12-3/TRBV12-4; clone size: .; D gene: TRBD2; CDR3 DNA: TGTGCCAGCAGTCAAACTAGCGGGTACTACGAGCAGTACTTC; CDR3 protein: CASSQTSGYYEQYF
J gene: TRBJ2-7; V gene: TRBV29-1; clone size: .; D gene: TRBD2; CDR3 DNA: TGCAGCGTTGGCGTTAGCGGGAGGTCCGCCTACGAGCAGTACTTC; CDR3 protein: CSVGVSGRSAYEQYF
J gene: TRBJ1-6; V gene: TRBV7-9; clone size: few; D gene: TRBD1; CDR3 DNA: TGTGCCAGCAGCTGGGACAGCCCAAATTCACCCCTCCACTTT; CDR3 protein: CASSWDSPNSPLHF
J gene: TRBJ2-3; V gene: TRBV29-1; clone size: .; D gene: .; CDR3 DNA: TGCAGCGTGAGGGACCCACCGCGCACAGATGCGCAGTATTTT; CDR3 protein: CSVRDPPRTDAQYF
J gene: TRBJ2-1; V gene: TRBV12-3/TRBV12-4; clone size: many; D gene: .; CDR3 DNA: TGTGCCAGCAGTTTAGGGACTATGCAGTTCTTC; CDR3 protein: CASSLGTMQFF
J gene: TRBJ2-7; V gene: TRBV6-2/TRBV6-3; clone size: few; D gene: TRBD1; CDR3 DNA: TGTGCCAGCCAACGATGGACAGGAGAGTCCTACGAGCAGTACTTC; CDR3 protein: CASQRWTGESYEQYF
J gene: TRBJ1-2; V gene: TRBV12-3/TRBV12-4; clone size: few; D gene: TRBD1; CDR3 DNA: TGTGCCAGCAGCCGGACAGGCGCGGGCTATGGCTACACCTTC; CDR3 protein: CASSRTGAGYGYTF
J gene: TRBJ2-7; V gene: TRBV27; clone size: few; D gene: TRBD1; CDR3 DNA: TGTGCCAGCAGTCCGCCGACAGGGAGTGAGCAGTACTTC; CDR3 protein: CASSPPTGSEQYF
J gene: TRBJ2-5; V gene: TRBV20-1; clone size: .; D gene: .; CDR3 DNA: TGCAGTGCTAGTGACACGTACCAAGAGACCCAGTACTTC; CDR3 protein: CSASDTYQETQYF
J gene: TRBJ2-7; V gene: TRBV20-1; clone size: .; D gene: .; CDR3 DNA: TGCAGTGCTAGAGAAGGTGCATACTACGAGCAGTACTTC; CDR3 protein: CSAREGAYYEQYF
J gene: TRBJ2-7; V gene: TRBV18; clone size: .; D gene: .; CDR3 DNA: TGTGCCAGCTCACCACCGGGGGGCGAGCAGTACTTC; CDR3 protein: CASSPPGGEQYF
J gene: TRBJ2-2; V gene: TRBV20-1; clone size: .; D gene: TRBD1; CDR3 DNA: TGCAGTGCGGCAGGGGGCGGGAACACCGGGGAGCTGTTTTTT; CDR3 protein: CSAAGGGNTGELFF
J gene: TRBJ2-4; V gene: TRBV20-1; clone size: few; D gene: TRBD2; CDR3 DNA: TGCAGTGCCGGCGCGGGAGCGGACAAAAACATTCAGTACTTC; CDR3 protein: CSAGAGADKNIQYF
J gene: TRBJ1-2; V gene: TRBV7-9; clone size: few; D gene: .; CDR3 DNA: TGTGCCAGCAGCTTCGGACTTAGGGGCTACACCTTC; CDR3 protein: CASSFGLRGYTF
J gene: TRBJ2-3; V gene: TRBV24-1; clone size: .; D gene: TRBD1; CDR3 DNA: TGTGCCACTCAGGACAGGAGCACAGATACGCAGTATTTT; CDR3 protein: CATQDRSTDTQYF
J gene: TRBJ1-2; V gene: TRBV15; clone size: few; D gene: TRBD1; CDR3 DNA: TGTGCCACCAGCAGAGATACGAGGGACAGGCCGGGGGGCTACACCTTC; CDR3 protein: CATSRDTRDRPGGYTF